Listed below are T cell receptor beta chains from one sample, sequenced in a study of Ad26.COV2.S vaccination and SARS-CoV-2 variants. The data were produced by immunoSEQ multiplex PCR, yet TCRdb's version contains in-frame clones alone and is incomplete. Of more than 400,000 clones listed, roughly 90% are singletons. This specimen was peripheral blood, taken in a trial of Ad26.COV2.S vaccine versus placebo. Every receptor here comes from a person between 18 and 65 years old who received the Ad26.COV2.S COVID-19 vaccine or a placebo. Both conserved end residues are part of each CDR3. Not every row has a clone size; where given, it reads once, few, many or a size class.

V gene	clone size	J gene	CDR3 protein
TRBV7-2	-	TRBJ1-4	CASSLATIGSGEKLFF
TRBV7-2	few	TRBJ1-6	CASSPLTGGPALHF
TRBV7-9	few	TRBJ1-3	CASSSWDVSSGNTIYF
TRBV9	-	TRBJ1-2	CASSAAAGNGYTF
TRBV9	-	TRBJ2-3	CASSVFGTDTQYF
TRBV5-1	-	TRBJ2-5	CASTERGQGAVGETQYF
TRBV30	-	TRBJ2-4	CAWSFGVGDIQYF
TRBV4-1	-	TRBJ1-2	CASSQDPDRGYYGYTF
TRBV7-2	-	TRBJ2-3	CASSPRAITDTQYF
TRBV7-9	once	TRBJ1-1	CASSLQVRRASIHTEAFF
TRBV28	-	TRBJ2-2	CASSFSSTGSTGELFF
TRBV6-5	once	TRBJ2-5	CASSTWDREETQYF
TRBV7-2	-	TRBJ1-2	CASSLMDAAGYGYTF
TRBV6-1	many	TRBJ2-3	CASSVSGPGEPDTQYF
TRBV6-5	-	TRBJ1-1	CASSYSGFRMNTEAFF
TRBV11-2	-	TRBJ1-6	CASSLSPRGKNSPLHF
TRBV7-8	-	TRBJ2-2	CASSLGVIGGTTGELFF
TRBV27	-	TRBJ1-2	CASSPRGVNYGYTF
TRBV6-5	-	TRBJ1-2	CASRTGAKSYGYTF
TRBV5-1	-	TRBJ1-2	CASSSDRVSYGYTF
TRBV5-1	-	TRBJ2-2	CASSLAGSANTGELFF
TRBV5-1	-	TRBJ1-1	CASSEGTEAFF
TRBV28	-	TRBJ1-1	CASSPTGANTEAFF
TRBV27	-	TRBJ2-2	CASSSSGGASGELFF
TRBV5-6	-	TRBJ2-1	CASSSPLSANEQFF
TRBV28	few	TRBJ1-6	CASSFWQANSPLHF
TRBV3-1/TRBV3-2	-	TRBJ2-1	CASSQEFFSSERSSYNEQFF
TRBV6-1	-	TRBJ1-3	CASSETFNTGNTIYF
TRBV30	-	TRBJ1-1	CAWNRGSEAFF
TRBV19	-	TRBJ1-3	CASSIGQSSGNTIYF
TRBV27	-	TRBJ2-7	CASSLQGSHEQYF
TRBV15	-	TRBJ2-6	CATSRDSDGANVLTF
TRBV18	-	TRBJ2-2	CASSPVVLNTGELFF
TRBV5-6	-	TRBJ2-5	CASSFPRGETQYF
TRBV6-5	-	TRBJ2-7	CASTWSRGSYEQYF
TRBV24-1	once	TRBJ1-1	CATRTQENTEAFF
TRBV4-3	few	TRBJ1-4	CASSQDPGLVNEKLFF
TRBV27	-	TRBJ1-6	CASSVGQSSYNSPLHF
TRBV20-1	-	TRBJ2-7	CSARPGREQYF
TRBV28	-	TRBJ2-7	CASSPGTPGEQYF
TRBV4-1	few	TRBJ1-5	CASSQVVAMGQPQHF
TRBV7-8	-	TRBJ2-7	CASSLVEGGNYEQYF
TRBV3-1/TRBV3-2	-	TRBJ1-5	CASSLNLGTGPSNQPQHF
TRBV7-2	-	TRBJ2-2	CASSSGGARELFF
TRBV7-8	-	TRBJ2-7	CASSLGVAGLEYEQYF
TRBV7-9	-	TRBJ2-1	CASSLVASGAYNEQFF
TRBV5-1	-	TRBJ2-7	CASSLAQGSSYEQYF
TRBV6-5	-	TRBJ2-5	CASSYSFRHQETQYF
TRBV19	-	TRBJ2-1	CASSITGTGSSYNEQFF
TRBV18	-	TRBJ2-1	CASTRSGGAMYEQFF
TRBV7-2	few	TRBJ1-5	CASSLDLQGYQPQHF
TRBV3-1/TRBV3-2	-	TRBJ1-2	CASSRGGGPDYGYTF
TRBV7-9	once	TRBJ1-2	CASSLVGQPNYGYTF
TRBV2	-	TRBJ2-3	CASSLGGPSTDTQYF
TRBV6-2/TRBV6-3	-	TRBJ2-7	CASSRNDRGSSYEQYF
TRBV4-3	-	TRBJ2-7	CASSPWRGQDEQYF
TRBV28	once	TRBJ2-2	CASSFRGQLTGELFF
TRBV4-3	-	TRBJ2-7	CASSRSTRAEQYF
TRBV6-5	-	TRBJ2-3	CASSLAGDTDTQYF
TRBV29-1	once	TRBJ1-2	CSVEDPGLAGYTF